The rows below give T cell receptor beta chains drawn from one sample of a study of T-cell memory formation after mild COVID-19. TCRdb called the 5' RACE reads again in MiXCR, with one record for every CDR3 protein. This sample has 540,000 or so distinct CDR3 sequences, with about 20% found just once. Material: PBMCs or a T cell subset sorted from them (not recorded which). Receptors were obtained from an adult woman who had mild COVID-19 (a few samples of this study predate the infection). Cell type and time point are not known. Both conserved end residues are part of each CDR3. The order of the fields is D gene, clone size, J gene, V gene, CDR3 protein, CDR3 DNA. The D gene is left open where the match is weak. For some rows the clone size is stated as once, few or many, or as a class when expanded; others skip it.

>NA|NA|TRBJ1-1|TRBV5-1
CASSWDTANTEAFF
TGCGCCAGCAGCTGGGACACCGCCAACACTGAAGCTTTCTTT
>NA|NA|TRBJ2-6|TRBV6-5
CASSGLSPSGANVLTF
TGTGCCAGCAGTGGACTGAGTCCCTCTGGGGCCAACGTCCTGACTTTC
>TRBD2|NA|TRBJ2-1|TRBV10-3
CAISELAGDWKVDEQFF
TGTGCCATCAGTGAACTAGCGGGAGACTGGAAAGTGGATGAGCAGTTCTTC
>NA|few|TRBJ2-2|TRBV5-5
CASTPEGDGELFF
TGTGCCAGCACCCCCGAGGGGGACGGGGAGCTGTTTTTT
>TRBD2|few|TRBJ2-1|TRBV12-3/TRBV12-4
CASIPGLAGGYNEQFF
TGTGCCAGCATTCCGGGACTAGCGGGGGGGTACAATGAGCAGTTCTTC
>NA|NA|TRBJ2-3|TRBV7-9
CASSLVRTFYTDTQYF
TGTGCCAGCAGCTTAGTTCGTACGTTTTACACAGATACGCAGTATTTT
>NA|few|TRBJ2-1|TRBV5-1
CASSPRTPPGNEQFF
TGCGCCAGCAGCCCCCGGACACCCCCAGGGAATGAGCAGTTCTTC
>TRBD1|NA|TRBJ2-1|TRBV29-1
CSVDGGQGRFF
TGCAGCGTTGACGGGGGACAGGGGAGGTTCTTC
>NA|few|TRBJ1-2|TRBV19
CASSISGTGFVYGYTF
TGTGCCAGTAGTATTTCGGGAACAGGATTCGTCTATGGCTACACCTTC
>NA|few|TRBJ2-3|TRBV4-1
CASSQSTASPDTQYF
TGCGCCAGCAGCCAGTCGACAGCCTCCCCAGATACGCAGTATTTT
>NA|few|TRBJ1-1|TRBV4-1
CASSHVGSTEAFF
TGCGCCAGCAGCCATGTAGGAAGTACTGAAGCTTTCTTT
>NA|few|TRBJ2-3|TRBV12-3/TRBV12-4
CASSFRLTSTDTQYF
TGTGCCAGCAGTTTTCGGTTAACCAGCACAGATACGCAGTATTTT
>NA|few|TRBJ1-2|TRBV6-5
CASSYGKGNYGYTF
TGTGCCAGCAGTTACGGGAAGGGTAACTATGGCTACACCTTC
>NA|NA|TRBJ1-5|TRBV24-1
CATSDFSPGPQHF
TGTGCCACCAGTGATTTTAGTCCCGGGCCCCAGCATTTT
>TRBD1|NA|TRBJ2-1|TRBV12-3/TRBV12-4
CASSSGGRPNEQFF
TGTGCCAGCAGTTCAGGGGGAAGACCAAATGAGCAGTTCTTC
>TRBD1|NA|TRBJ2-7|TRBV11-3
CASSSRQGRLGPYEQYF
TGTGCCAGCAGCTCACGACAGGGCCGATTGGGCCCCTACGAGCAGTACTTC
>NA|NA|TRBJ1-6|TRBV4-1
CASSQGPAPISLHF
TGCGCCAGCAGCCAAGGGCCAGCCCCAATATCCCTCCACTTT
>NA|NA|TRBJ1-2|TRBV5-1
CASSSVGSGGYTF
TGCGCCAGCAGCTCGGTCGGTTCTGGTGGCTACACCTTC
>NA|many|TRBJ1-2|TRBV25-1
CASSEYPSNYGYTF
TGTGCCAGCAGTGAATACCCCTCTAACTATGGCTACACCTTC
>TRBD2|few|TRBJ2-1|TRBV4-1
CASSQGASGGADEQFF
TGCGCCAGCAGCCAAGGGGCGAGCGGGGGGGCTGATGAGCAGTTCTTC
>TRBD2|few|TRBJ2-7|TRBV12-3/TRBV12-4
CASSPASGGTEQYF
TGTGCCAGCAGTCCCGCTAGCGGGGGGACCGAGCAGTACTTC
>NA|NA|TRBJ2-7|TRBV18
CASSPTAGVLASGEQYF
TGTGCCAGCTCACCAACCGCAGGGGTCCTCGCTTCGGGGGAGCAGTACTTC
>TRBD1|NA|TRBJ2-1|TRBV9
CASSVVDRSYNEQFF
TGTGCCAGCAGCGTAGTGGACAGGTCCTACAATGAGCAGTTCTTC